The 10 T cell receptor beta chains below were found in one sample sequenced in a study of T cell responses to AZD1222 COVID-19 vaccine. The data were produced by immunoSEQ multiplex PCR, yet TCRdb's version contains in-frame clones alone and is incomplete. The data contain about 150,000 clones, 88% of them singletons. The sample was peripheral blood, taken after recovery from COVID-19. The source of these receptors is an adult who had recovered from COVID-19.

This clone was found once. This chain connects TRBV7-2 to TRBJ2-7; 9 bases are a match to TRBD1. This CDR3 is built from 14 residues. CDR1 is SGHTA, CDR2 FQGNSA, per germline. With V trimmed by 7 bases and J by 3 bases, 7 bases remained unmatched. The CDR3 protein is CASTRGTGNYEQYF. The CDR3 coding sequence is TGTGCCAGCACCCGCGGGACAGGGAACTACGAGCAGTACTTC. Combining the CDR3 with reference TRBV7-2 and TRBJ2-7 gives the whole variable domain GAGVSQSPSNKVTEKGKDVELRCDPISGHTALYWYRQSLGQGLEFLIYFQGNSAPDKSGLPSDRFSAERTGGSVSTLTIQRTQQEDSAVYLCASTRGTGNYEQYFGPGTRLTVT.

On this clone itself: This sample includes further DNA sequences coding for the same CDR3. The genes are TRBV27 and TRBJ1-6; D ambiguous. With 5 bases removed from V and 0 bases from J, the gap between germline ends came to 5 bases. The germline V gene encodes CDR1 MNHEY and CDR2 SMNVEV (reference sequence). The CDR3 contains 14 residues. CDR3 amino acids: CASSPSSYNSPLHF. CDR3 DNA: TGTGCCAGCAGTCCAAGCTCCTATAATTCACCCCTCCACTTT.

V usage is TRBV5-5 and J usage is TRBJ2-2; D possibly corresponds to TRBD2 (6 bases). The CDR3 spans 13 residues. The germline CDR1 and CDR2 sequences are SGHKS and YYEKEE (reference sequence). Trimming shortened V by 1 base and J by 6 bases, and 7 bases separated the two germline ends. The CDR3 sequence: CASSLSGAGELFF. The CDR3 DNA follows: TGTGCCAGCAGCTTGTCGGGGGCCGGGGAGCTGTTTTTT.

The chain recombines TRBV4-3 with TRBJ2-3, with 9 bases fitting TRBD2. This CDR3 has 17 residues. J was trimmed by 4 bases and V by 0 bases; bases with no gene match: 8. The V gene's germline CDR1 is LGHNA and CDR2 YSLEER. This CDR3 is CASSQDSGRGGPDTQYF. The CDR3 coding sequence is TGCGCCAGCAGCCAAGATTCGGGGCGGGGGGGCCCAGATACGCAGTATTTT.

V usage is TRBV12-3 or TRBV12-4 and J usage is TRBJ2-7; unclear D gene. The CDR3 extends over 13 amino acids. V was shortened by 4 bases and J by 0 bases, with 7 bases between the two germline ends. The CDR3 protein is CASSYTDSYEQYF. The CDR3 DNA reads TGTGCCAGCAGTTATACAGACTCCTACGAGCAGTACTTC.

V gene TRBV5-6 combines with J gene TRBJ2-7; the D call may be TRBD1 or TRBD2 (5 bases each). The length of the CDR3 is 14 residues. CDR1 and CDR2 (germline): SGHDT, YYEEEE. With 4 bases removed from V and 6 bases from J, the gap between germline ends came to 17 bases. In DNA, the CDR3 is TGTGCCAGCAGCCCTGGACCGGGGACGGCCGAGCAGTACTTC. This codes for CASSPGPGTAEQYF.

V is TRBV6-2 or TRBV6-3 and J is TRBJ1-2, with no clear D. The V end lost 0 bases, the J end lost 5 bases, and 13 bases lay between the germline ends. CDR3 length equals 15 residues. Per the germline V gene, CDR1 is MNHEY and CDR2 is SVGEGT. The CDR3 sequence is CASSYSGTRSYGYTF. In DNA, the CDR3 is TGTGCCAGCAGTTACTCGGGCACTAGGAGTTATGGCTACACCTTC.

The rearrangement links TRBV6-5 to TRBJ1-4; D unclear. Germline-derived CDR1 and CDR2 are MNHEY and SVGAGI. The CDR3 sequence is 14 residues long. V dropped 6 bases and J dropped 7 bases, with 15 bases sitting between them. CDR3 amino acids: CASSFGRKGEKLFF. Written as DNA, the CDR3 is TGTGCCAGCAGCTTCGGACGTAAGGGTGAAAAACTGTTTTTT.

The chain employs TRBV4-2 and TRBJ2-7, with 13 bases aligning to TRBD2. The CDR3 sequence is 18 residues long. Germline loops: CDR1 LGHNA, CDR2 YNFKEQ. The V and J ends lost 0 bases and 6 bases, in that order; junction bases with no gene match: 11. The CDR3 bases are TGTGCCAGCAGCCAAGAACTAGCGGGAGGGCCTTCTGTCGTCGAGCAGTACTTC. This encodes CASSQELAGGPSVVEQYF.

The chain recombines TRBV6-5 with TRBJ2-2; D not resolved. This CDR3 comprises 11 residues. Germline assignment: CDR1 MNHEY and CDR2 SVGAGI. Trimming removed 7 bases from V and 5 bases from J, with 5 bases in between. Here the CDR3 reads CASILTGELFF. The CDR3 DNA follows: TGTGCCAGCATCCTAACCGGGGAGCTGTTTTTT.